This TCR beta chain was obtained from a study of blood T cell repertoires in COVID-19. The CDR3 consists of 17 residues. Germline V gene data show CDR1 as SEHNR and CDR2 as FQNEAQ (reference sequence). Trimming removed 5 bases from V and 6 bases from J; junction bases left unmatched: 16. The repertoire was sequenced with immunoSEQ multiplex PCR; TCRdb's copy has only in-frame clones and lacks some. The sample has fewer than 300,000 clones, approximately 88% seen once; the top ten hold almost 9.5%. This sequence joins TRBV7-9 and TRBJ1-2; TRBD1 aligns across 9 bases. Material: peripheral blood. This sequence was found in a man between 18 and 29 years old with active or convalescent COVID-19. CDR3 in DNA: TGTGCCAGCAGCCCGTGGGGACAGGGAAGAGGGGACGATGGCTACACCTTC. Encoded protein: CASSPWGQGRGDDGYTF.